This T cell receptor (beta chain) was sequenced during a study of identical twins. This clonotype turned up a few times. TCRdb recomputed calls from the 5' RACE reads with MiXCR, one row per CDR3 protein. Of under 800,000 distinct CDR3 sequences detected, around 20% appear once; the ten largest clones hold approximately 4.3%. The CDR3 loop spans 18 amino acids. Between the trimmed V and J ends, which lost 1 base and 0 bases, there was a span of 17 bases. The germline V gene encodes CDR1 LNHNV and CDR2 YYDKDF (reference sequence). The same specimen was also included in a second study, on T cells expressing NK-cell markers. This second study says: There were seven HCMV-seropositive donors and one seronegative donor among the eight sequenced. In a group of 5 to 7 donors, dominant NKG2C+ clonotypes represented 1.0-7.0% of CD8+ T cells.

The J gene is TRBJ2-3, the V gene TRBV15; no definite D call. Input material: PBMCs. This sequence was found in a woman younger than 30 in good health. CDR3 DNA sequence: TGTGCCACCAGCAGAGGAGGCGTGTCGAATCCTAGCACAGATACGCAGTATTTT. Protein sequence: CATSRGGVSNPSTDTQYF.